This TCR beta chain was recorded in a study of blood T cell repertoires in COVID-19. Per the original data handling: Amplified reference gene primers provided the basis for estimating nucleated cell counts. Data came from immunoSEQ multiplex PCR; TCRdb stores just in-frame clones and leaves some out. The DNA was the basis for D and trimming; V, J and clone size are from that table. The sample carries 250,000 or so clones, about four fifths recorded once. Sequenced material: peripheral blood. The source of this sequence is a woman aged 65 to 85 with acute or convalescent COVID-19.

In DNA, the CDR3 is TGTGCCAGCAGCCCCAGGGTAGCGGGGGCTGGGAACGGGGAGCTGTTTTTT. It yields the protein CASSPRVAGAGNGELFF. The J gene is TRBJ2-2, the V gene TRBV2, with 9 bases that match TRBD2. From germline, CDR1 is SNHLY and CDR2 FYNNEI. V gave up 6 bases and J gave up 7 bases; unmatched junction bases: 15. The CDR3 spans 17 residues. Combining the CDR3 with reference TRBV2 and TRBJ2-2 gives the whole variable domain EPEVTQTPSHQVTQMGQEVILRCVPISNHLYFYWYRQILGQKVEFLVSFYNNEISEKSEIFDDQFSVERPDGSNFTLKIRSTKLEDSAMYFCASSPRVAGAGNGELFFGEGSRLTVL.